This note documents a single T cell receptor (beta chain) sequence. Its cognate antigen is unknown. The data stem from a study of T cell responses to AZD1222 COVID-19 vaccine. Study-level results: Donors were chiefly white British, with a greater number of females, and clonal diversity was perhaps underestimated. Just a handful of AZD1222 recipients tested seropositive at baseline. Regions left unmutated in variants are reportedly the target of nearly half of spike-specific TCRs.

The CDR3 covers 11 residues. V lost 2 bases and J lost 8, with 3 bases in between. Here immunoSEQ multiplex PCR was the method, and the copy in TCRdb shows in-frame clones only, minus some. The profile covers about 180,000 clones, with roughly nine tenths appearing a single time and 2.5% to 3% taken by the ten largest. Sample: peripheral blood, taken on day 0 of AZD1222 vaccination. The chain recombines TRBV12-3 or TRBV12-4 with TRBJ1-4, with no clear D. The sequence derives from an adult in good health. CDR3 loop: CASSLREKLFF. CDR3 bases: TGTGCCAGCAGTTTAAGGGAAAAACTGTTTTTT.